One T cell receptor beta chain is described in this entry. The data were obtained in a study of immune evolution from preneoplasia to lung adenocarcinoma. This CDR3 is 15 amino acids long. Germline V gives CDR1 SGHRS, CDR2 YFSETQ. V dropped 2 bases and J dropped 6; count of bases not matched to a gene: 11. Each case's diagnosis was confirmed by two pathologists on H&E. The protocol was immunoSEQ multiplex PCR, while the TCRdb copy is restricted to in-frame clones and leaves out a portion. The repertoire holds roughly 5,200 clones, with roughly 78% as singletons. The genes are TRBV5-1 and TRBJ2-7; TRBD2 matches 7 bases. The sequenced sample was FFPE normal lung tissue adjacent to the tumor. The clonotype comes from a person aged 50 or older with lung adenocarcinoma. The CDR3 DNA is TGCGCCAGCAGCTTCCTCCTTCGGGAGGATGGCGAGCAGTACTTC. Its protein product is CASSFLLREDGEQYF.